These T cell receptor beta chains were read from a single sample in a study of T cell repertoires in ileal Crohn's disease. Sequencing was performed with immunoSEQ multiplex PCR; in TCRdb, only in-frame clones are kept and a portion is missing. The table lists approximately 200 clones, 99% of them singletons. Input material: CD4+ T cells sorted from the ileum. All receptors come from an adult with Crohn's disease. Both conserved end residues are part of each CDR3. D genes are given only for firm matches. The size of a clone is reported for some rows only, either as once, few or many, or as a class for expanded clones.

size | J | D | V | DNA | CDR3
NA | TRBJ1-2 | TRBD1 | TRBV19 | TGTGCCAGTAGTACTACAGGGGCGAGCTTATATGGCTACACCTTC | CASSTTGASLYGYTF
NA | TRBJ2-7 | TRBD1 | TRBV11-2 | TGTGCCAGCAGCTTATACGACAGGGGGCCCCTTTCCTACGAGCAGTACTTC | CASSLYDRGPLSYEQYF
NA | TRBJ1-2 | NA | TRBV7-9 | TGTGCCAGCAGCCCCTCGGGACACAACTATGGCTACACCTTC | CASSPSGHNYGYTF
NA | TRBJ2-2 | NA | TRBV6-6 | TGTGCCAGCACGGGGGACACCGGGGAGCTGTTTTTT | CASTGDTGELFF
NA | TRBJ2-3 | TRBD2 | TRBV9 | TGTGCCAGCAGCGTAGCGCTAGCGGGGGCCACAGATACGCAGTATTTT | CASSVALAGATDTQYF
NA | TRBJ1-2 | NA | TRBV19 | TGTGCCAGTAGTCCAACTAGGACGCCGGTTAGACATGGCTACACCTTC | CASSPTRTPVRHGYTF
NA | TRBJ2-3 | TRBD2 | TRBV4-2 | TGTGCCAGCAGCCAAGATGGGGCTAGCGGGGGGGTTGCAGATACGCAGTATTTT | CASSQDGASGGVADTQYF
NA | TRBJ1-3 | TRBD1 | TRBV10-2 | TGCGCCAGCAGTGACCGGGACAGGGTTTATGGAAACACCATATATTTT | CASSDRDRVYGNTIYF
NA | TRBJ1-6 | TRBD1 | TRBV5-6 | TGTGCCAGCAGCTTGGACAGGGGAAGCTCCTATAATTCACCCCTCCACTTT | CASSLDRGSSYNSPLHF
once | TRBJ2-3 | TRBD2 | TRBV6-6 | TGTGCCAGCACCACACAACTAGCGGGGTCCACAGATACGCAGTATTTT | CASTTQLAGSTDTQYF
NA | TRBJ2-5 | NA | TRBV19 | TGTGCCAGTAGCCAGGGTAACCAAGAGACCCAGTACTTC | CASSQGNQETQYF
NA | TRBJ1-2 | TRBD1 | TRBV19 | TGTGCCAGTAGTATCCGGGACAGGGGGCGCAATGGCTACACCTTC | CASSIRDRGRNGYTF
NA | TRBJ1-1 | TRBD1 | TRBV5-8 | TGTGCCAGGAATAGACAGGGGCGAAGCACTGAAGCTTTCTTT | CARNRQGRSTEAFF
NA | TRBJ2-3 | NA | TRBV18 | TGTGCCAGCTCACCATTGGGCGGGGCTACAGATACGCAGTATTTT | CASSPLGGATDTQYF
NA | TRBJ2-2 | TRBD2 | TRBV19 | TGTGCCAGTACGCGGGGGGGAGGTAACACCGGGGAGCTGTTTTTT | CASTRGGGNTGELFF
NA | TRBJ1-5 | NA | TRBV11-2 | TGTGCCAGCTCCCGGGAGAGGAATCAGCCCCAGCATTTT | CASSRERNQPQHF
NA | TRBJ1-4 | NA | TRBV30 | TGTGCCTGGAGTTGGGGGGGCTTAGCTAATGAAAAACTGTTTTTT | CAWSWGGLANEKLFF
NA | TRBJ1-2 | NA | TRBV4-2 | TGTGCCAGCAGCCAAGATCTCCCTAGCGTGACGCAGAACTATGGCTACACCTTC | CASSQDLPSVTQNYGYTF
NA | TRBJ1-1 | NA | TRBV18 | TGTGCCAGCTCACGTGACAGCAAAGGTGAAGCTTTCTTT | CASSRDSKGEAFF
NA | TRBJ2-3 | NA | TRBV10-2 | TGCGCCAGCAGTGAGGTTCAGAATACGCAGTATTTT | CASSEVQNTQYF
NA | TRBJ1-1 | NA | TRBV7-9 | TGTGCCAGCAGCCGCGAGGGCCTGAACACTGAAGCTTTCTTT | CASSREGLNTEAFF
NA | TRBJ1-1 | TRBD1 | TRBV5-1 | TGCGCCAGCAGCACTACAGGGGCGGGCGCTGAAGCTTTCTTT | CASSTTGAGAEAFF
NA | TRBJ2-5 | NA | TRBV7-2 | TGTGCCAGCAGCCTAGGGGTCGGGCGGGGTCAAGAGACCCAGTACTTC | CASSLGVGRGQETQYF
once | TRBJ2-5 | TRBD2 | TRBV15 | TGTGCCACCAGCAGGGGGGGGAGGGAGACCCAGTACTTC | CATSRGGRETQYF
NA | TRBJ2-5 | TRBD2 | TRBV5-1 | TGCGCCAGCAGCAGGGAGGGGAGGGAGACCCAGTACTTC | CASSREGRETQYF
NA | TRBJ1-5 | TRBD1 | TRBV19 | TGTGCCAGTAGTACGACAGGGGGCAGGCAGCCCCAGCATTTT | CASSTTGGRQPQHF
once | TRBJ1-2 | NA | TRBV30 | TGTGCCTGGAGTGTATTAGGGGTTAACTATGGCTACACCTTC | CAWSVLGVNYGYTF
NA | TRBJ2-1 | TRBD1 | TRBV6-5 | TGTGCCAGCAGTTATATCGGACAGGCTCTCAATGAGCAGTTCTTC | CASSYIGQALNEQFF
NA | TRBJ2-3 | TRBD2 | TRBV6-5 | TGTGCCAGCAGCCGTCAGCGGGGGGATACAGATACGCAGTATTTT | CASSRQRGDTDTQYF
NA | TRBJ1-2 | NA | TRBV29-1 | TGCAGCGTTCCCCCGGGGTGCTACACCTTC | CSVPPGCYTF
NA | TRBJ1-1 | TRBD1 | TRBV5-1 | TGCGCCAGCAGCCCCGTGGACAGGGAATCCACTGAAGCTTTCTTT | CASSPVDRESTEAFF
NA | TRBJ1-1 | NA | TRBV30 | TGTGCCTGGAGTCTCCTGTCCCCAGCTTTCTTT | CAWSLLSPAFF
NA | TRBJ2-5 | TRBD2 | TRBV11-2 | TGTGCCAGCAGCTTACGTCCCGGACTAGCCGAGACCCAGTACTTC | CASSLRPGLAETQYF
NA | TRBJ1-1 | TRBD1 | TRBV5-1 | TGCGCCAGCAGCTTGGATCCAGGGGGTGAAGCTTTCTTT | CASSLDPGGEAFF
NA | TRBJ1-1 | NA | TRBV5-4 | TGTGCCAGCAGCTTGGACAGGGTATCTGAAGCTTTCTTT | CASSLDRVSEAFF
NA | TRBJ2-1 | TRBD2 | TRBV11-3 | TGTGCCAGCAGACTAGCGGGGGTAGATGAGCAGTTCTTC | CASRLAGVDEQFF
NA | TRBJ1-5 | NA | TRBV2 | TGTGCCAGCAGTGGTATAAGCTCCAATCAGCCCCAGCATTTT | CASSGISSNQPQHF
NA | TRBJ2-5 | TRBD2 | TRBV4-2 | TGTGCCAGCAGCCAGGGGACTAGCGGGGCCCAAGAGACCCAGTACTTC | CASSQGTSGAQETQYF
NA | TRBJ1-5 | NA | TRBV21-1 | TGTGCCAGCAGCAAAGCAACGGGGCGGACAGGGGGAGACAATCAGCCCCAGCATTTT | CASSKATGRTGGDNQPQHF
NA | TRBJ2-1 | TRBD1 | TRBV5-1 | TGCGCCAGCAGCTTAGCCAACAGGGGTAATGAGCAGTTCTTC | CASSLANRGNEQFF
NA | TRBJ2-5 | TRBD1 | TRBV10-1 | TGCGCCAGCAGCGAATCGGGAAGGGGGCGAGAAGAGACCCAGTACTTC | CASSESGRGREETQYF
NA | TRBJ2-7 | NA | TRBV5-1 | TGCGCCAGCAGCTTCGGGTCTCTTTCCTCCCCAATCTCCTACGAGCAGTACTTC | CASSFGSLSSPISYEQYF
once | TRBJ1-2 | NA | TRBV19 | TGTGCCAGTAGTATAAACCAGGGCTACACCTTC | CASSINQGYTF
NA | TRBJ2-7 | NA | TRBV29-1 | TGCAGCGTCCACGACAGGGAGGTCCAGTACTTC | CSVHDREVQYF
NA | TRBJ2-2 | TRBD2 | TRBV6-4 | TGTGCCAGCAGTCAGCGGGGGGCAAACACCGGGGAGCTGTTTTTT | CASSQRGANTGELFF
NA | TRBJ2-3 | NA | TRBV5-1 | TGCGCCAGCAGCTTGGCCGGGACGGGACTCACAGATACGCAGTATTTT | CASSLAGTGLTDTQYF
NA | TRBJ2-3 | TRBD1 | TRBV2 | TGTGCCAGCAGGGGGACAGGGGGCACAGATACGCAGTATTTT | CASRGTGGTDTQYF
NA | TRBJ1-5 | TRBD1 | TRBV7-9 | TGTGCCAGCAGCTCGACAGGGGCGAATAATCAGCCCCAGCATTTT | CASSSTGANNQPQHF
NA | TRBJ2-3 | TRBD2 | TRBV7-6 | TGTGCCAGCAGCTTGGCCCTAGCGGGGAATGGAGATACGCAGTATTTT | CASSLALAGNGDTQYF
NA | TRBJ2-1 | TRBD1 | TRBV2 | TGTGCCAGCAGCAGGGACAGGGGGGGGTCTATGTTCTTC | CASSRDRGGSMFF
NA | TRBJ1-5 | NA | TRBV7-2 | TGTGCCAGCAGCTTCCGAGTTAATCAGCCCCAGCATTTT | CASSFRVNQPQHF
NA | TRBJ1-2 | NA | TRBV27 | TGTGCCAGCAGTAAGGCGGGAGAGCGAGCTTCCTATGGCTACACCTTC | CASSKAGERASYGYTF
NA | TRBJ2-7 | TRBD1 | TRBV9 | TGTGCCAGCAGCCCAACCTGGGACAGGGGGTCAAGGTACTTC | CASSPTWDRGSRYF
few | TRBJ2-7 | NA | TRBV6-5 | TGTGCCAGCAGTTACTCGATGGGGGCTGGGTCCTACGAGCAGTACTTC | CASSYSMGAGSYEQYF
NA | TRBJ2-3 | TRBD2 | TRBV5-1 | TGCGCCAGCAGCTCAGCGAGGACTAGCGCGCTTAGCACAGATACGCAGTATTTT | CASSSARTSALSTDTQYF
NA | TRBJ2-1 | NA | TRBV20-1 | TGCAGTGCTATTATGAATGAGCAGTTCTTC | CSAIMNEQFF
NA | TRBJ1-1 | NA | TRBV19 | TGTGCCAGTAGTATAGAAGGGGGAAGTATGGCTGAAGCTTTCTTT | CASSIEGGSMAEAFF
NA | TRBJ2-3 | TRBD2 | TRBV6-1 | TGTGCCAGCAGTGAAGGCACTAGCGGGGGTGCTAGCACAGATACGCAGTATTTT | CASSEGTSGGASTDTQYF
NA | TRBJ2-7 | NA | TRBV19 | TGTGCCACCGCCCAGAATGCCGAGCAGTACTTC | CATAQNAEQYF